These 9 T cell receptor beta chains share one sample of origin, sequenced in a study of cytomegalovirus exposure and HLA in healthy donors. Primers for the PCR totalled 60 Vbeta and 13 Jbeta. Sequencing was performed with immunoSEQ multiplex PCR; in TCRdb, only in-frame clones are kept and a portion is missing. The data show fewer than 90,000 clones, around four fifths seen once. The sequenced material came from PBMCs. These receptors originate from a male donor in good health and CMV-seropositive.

The CDR3 nucleotides read TGTGCCAGCAGTTTCTCAGGAACAGGGGTTAACAATCAGCCCCAGCATTTT. Residues: CASSFSGTGVNNQPQHF. The rearrangement uses TRBV28 and TRBJ1-5, with 7 bases matching TRBD1. J lost 3 bases, V lost 3 bases, and 11 bases had no gene match. Germline assignment: CDR1 MDHEN and CDR2 SYDVKM. CDR3 length equals 17 residues.

The CDR3 sequence is CASSVGQGLGNEKLFF. Here the CDR3 DNA reads TGTGCCAGCAGCGTAGGCCAGGGTTTGGGTAATGAAAAACTGTTTTTT. The rearrangement links TRBV9 to TRBJ1-4; D possibly corresponds to TRBD1 (5 bases). Germline CDR1 reads SGDLS; CDR2 reads YYNGEE. The CDR3 consists of 16 residues. Between the trimmed V and J ends, which lost 0 bases and 4 bases, there was a span of 13 bases.

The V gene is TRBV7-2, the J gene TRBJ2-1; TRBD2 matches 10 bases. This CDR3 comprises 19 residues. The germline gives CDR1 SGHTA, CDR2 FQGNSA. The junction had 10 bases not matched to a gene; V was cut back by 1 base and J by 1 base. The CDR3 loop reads CASSLGRKLAGLSYNEQFF. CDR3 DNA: TGTGCCAGCAGCTTAGGCCGGAAACTAGCGGGGCTTTCCTACAATGAGCAGTTCTTC. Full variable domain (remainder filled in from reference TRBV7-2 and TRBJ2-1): GAGVSQSPSNKVTEKGKDVELRCDPISGHTALYWYRQSLGQGLEFLIYFQGNSAPDKSGLPSDRFSAERTGGSVSTLTIQRTQQEDSAVYLCASSLGRKLAGLSYNEQFFGPGTRLTVL.

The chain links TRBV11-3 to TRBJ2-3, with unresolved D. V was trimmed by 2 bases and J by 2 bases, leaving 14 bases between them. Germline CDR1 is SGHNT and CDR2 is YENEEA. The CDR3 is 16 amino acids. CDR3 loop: CASSLLPGPHTDTQYF. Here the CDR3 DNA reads TGTGCCAGCAGCTTACTTCCGGGTCCCCACACAGATACGCAGTATTTT.

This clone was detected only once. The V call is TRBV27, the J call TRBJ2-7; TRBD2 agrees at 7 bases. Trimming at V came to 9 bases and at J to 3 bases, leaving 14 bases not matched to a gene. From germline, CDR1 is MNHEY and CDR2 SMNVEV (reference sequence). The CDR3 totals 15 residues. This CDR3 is CASPGEGGKNYEQYF. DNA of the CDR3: TGTGCCAGTCCCGGGGAGGGCGGGAAGAACTACGAGCAGTACTTC.

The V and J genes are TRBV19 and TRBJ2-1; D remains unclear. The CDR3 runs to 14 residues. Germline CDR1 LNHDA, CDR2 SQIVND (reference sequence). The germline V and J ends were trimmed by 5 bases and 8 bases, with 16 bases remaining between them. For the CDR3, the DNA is TGTGCCAGTAGTCGCAGTTCCTGGCAGGATGAGCAGTTCTTC. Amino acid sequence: CASSRSSWQDEQFF.

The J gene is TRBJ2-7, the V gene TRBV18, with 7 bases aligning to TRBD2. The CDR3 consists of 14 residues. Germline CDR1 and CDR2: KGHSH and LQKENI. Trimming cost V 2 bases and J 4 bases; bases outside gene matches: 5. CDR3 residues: CASSPASGNYEQYF. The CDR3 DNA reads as TGTGCCAGCTCACCAGCCAGCGGGAATTACGAGCAGTACTTC.

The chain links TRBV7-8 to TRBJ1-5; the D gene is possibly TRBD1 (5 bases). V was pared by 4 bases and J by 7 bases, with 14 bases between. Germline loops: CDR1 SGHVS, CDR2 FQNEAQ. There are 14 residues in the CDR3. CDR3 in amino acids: CASSSQVRRQPQHF. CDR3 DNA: TGTGCCAGCAGCTCACAGGTCAGGCGCCAGCCCCAGCATTTT.

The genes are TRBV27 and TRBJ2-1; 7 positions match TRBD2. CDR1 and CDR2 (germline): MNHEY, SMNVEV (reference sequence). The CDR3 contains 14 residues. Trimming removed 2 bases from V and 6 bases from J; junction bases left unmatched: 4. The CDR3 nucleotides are TGTGCCAGCAGTTTAAGAGGGAGGGCCAATGAGCAGTTCTTC. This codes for CASSLRGRANEQFF.